This TCR beta chain was recorded in a study of T cell repertoires in cytomegalovirus infection (dated by TCRdb to between 2018 and 2021). For context, the study as a whole: Donor HLA type was relevant to the analysis, as public TCR beta signatures indicated carriage of CMV infection together with the matching HLA type.

General findings and caveats noted by the study authors: In both this cohort and an independent roughly 350-donor cohort, the cumulative frequency of public TCR beta family members distinguished carriers of CMV infection plus the relevant HLA type. The ex vivo response was dominated by HLA-C-restricted CMV-specific TCR beta clonotypes, which also provided the single most frequent clonotype in two of eight donors.

Data came from an Illumina HiSeq 1500. Using fastp trimming at Q25 and MiXCR clonotype assembly, TCRdb reanalyzed the public sequencing data and kept in-frame beta chains. Each CDR3 protein gets just one entry, which takes the most common genes and DNA from the rows behind it. The sample has around 490,000 distinct CDR3 sequences on record, about 30% of them singletons. Of the sample, less than 15% falls within the top ten clones. As concerns this clonotype: Its antigen has not been determined. No qualities accompany the bases; no much larger clone lies one base away.

Per the germline V gene (reference sequence), LNHDA is the CDR1 and SQIVND is the CDR2. The germline V and J ends show losses of 5 bases and 4 bases respectively, and no gene match explains 7 bases of the junction. The CDR3 measures 15 amino acids from cysteine to valine. Only the CDR3 part of the read is kept: 45 bases, read in frame from the first base. The receptor's source is a human donor in good health (CMV status not recorded). Some clones in this sample may be carry-over from other donors' samples. Input material: PBMCs. The chain uses TRBV19 and TRBJ2-7, and TRBD1 aligns with 11 junction nucleotides. The nucleotide sequence is TGTGCCAGTAGTGCCCCGGGACAGGGGGTATACGAGCAGTACGTC. It translates to CASSAPGQGVYEQYV.